The next 5 T cell receptor beta chains were all read from a single sample in a study of shared clonotypes between healthy human individuals. Assay used: immunoSEQ multiplex PCR; TCRdb lists only in-frame clones, some missing. This sample carries some 380,000 clones, approximately 97% of them seen once, and the ten largest clones take more than 0.3%. Source material: memory CD8+ T cells sorted from blood. The subset: CD45RO+ cells pooled with CCR7-negative TemRA cells. The receptors come from a man between 25 and 39 years old in good health.

The chain couples TRBV28 to TRBJ1-2; D remains unclear. V lost 5 bases, J lost 4 bases, and 8 bases lay in between. Germline-derived CDR1 and CDR2 are MDHEN and SYDVKM. The length of the CDR3 is 12 residues. CDR3 protein: CASSPNSYGYTF. DNA for the CDR3: TGTGCCAGCAGTCCCAACTCCTATGGCTACACCTTC.

The chain couples TRBV2 to TRBJ2-3; TRBD1 agrees at 9 bases. V was pared by 8 bases and J by 8 bases, with 17 bases of the junction left unmatched. The CDR3 extends over 16 amino acids. Germline assignment: CDR1 SNHLY and CDR2 FYNNEI. The CDR3 nucleotides read TGTGCCAGCTCGTCACCTAGGGACAGGGCCTCGGGTACGCAGTATTTT. Residues: CASSSPRDRASGTQYF.

This chain uses TRBV27 with TRBJ1-1; a possible D gene is TRBD1 (6 bases). Trimming pared 6 bases from V and 1 base from J, leaving 12 bases between. Germline loops: CDR1 MNHEY, CDR2 SMNVEV (reference sequence). This CDR3 is built from 14 residues. Written as DNA, the CDR3 is TGTGCCAGCAGAGAGACAGGATGGAACACTGAAGCTTTCTTT. Translation: CASRETGWNTEAFF.

V is TRBV7-9 and J is TRBJ2-7; no reliable D call. Deletions cut 2 bases from V and 5 bases from J, with 10 bases between. Looked up from germline, CDR1 is SEHNR and CDR2 is FQNEAQ (reference sequence). The CDR3 length is 13 residues. The CDR3 DNA follows: TGTGCCAGCAGCTTAACAACTATCGACGAGCAGTACTTC. Its protein is CASSLTTIDEQYF.

The CDR3: CASSELWRDEQFF. Here the CDR3 DNA reads TGCGCCAGCAGTGAGCTTTGGAGGGATGAGCAGTTCTTC. The J gene is TRBJ2-1, the V gene TRBV10-1, with TRBD2 as a possible D gene (6 bases). The V and J ends lost 2 bases and 8 bases respectively, with 10 bases between them. Germline V gives CDR1 WNHNN, CDR2 SYGVQD (reference sequence). The CDR3 consists of 13 residues.